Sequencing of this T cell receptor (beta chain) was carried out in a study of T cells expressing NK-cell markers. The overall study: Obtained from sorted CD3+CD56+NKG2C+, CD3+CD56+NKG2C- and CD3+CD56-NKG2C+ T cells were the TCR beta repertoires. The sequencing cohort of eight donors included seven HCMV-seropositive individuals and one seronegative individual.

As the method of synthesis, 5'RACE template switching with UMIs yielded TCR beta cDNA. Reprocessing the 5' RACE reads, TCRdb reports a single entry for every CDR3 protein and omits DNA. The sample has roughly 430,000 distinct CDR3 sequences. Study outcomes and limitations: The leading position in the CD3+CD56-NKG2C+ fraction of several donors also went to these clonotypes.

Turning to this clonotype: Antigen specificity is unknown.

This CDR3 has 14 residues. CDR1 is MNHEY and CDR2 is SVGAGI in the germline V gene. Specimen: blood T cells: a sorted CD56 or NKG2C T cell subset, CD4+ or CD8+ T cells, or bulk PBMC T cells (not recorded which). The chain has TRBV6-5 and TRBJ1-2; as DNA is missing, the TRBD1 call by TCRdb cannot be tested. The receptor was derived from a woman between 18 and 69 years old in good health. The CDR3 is CASSYTGSPGGYTF.